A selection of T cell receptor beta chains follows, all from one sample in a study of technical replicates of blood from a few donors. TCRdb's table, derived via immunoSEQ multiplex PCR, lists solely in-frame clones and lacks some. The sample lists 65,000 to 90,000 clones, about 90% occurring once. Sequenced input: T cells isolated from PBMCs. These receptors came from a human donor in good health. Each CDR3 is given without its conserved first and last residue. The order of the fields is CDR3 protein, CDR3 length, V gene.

ASRPSGPYEQY | 11 | TRBV5-1
ASSLTGGSYEQY | 12 | TRBV27
SATPQETQY | 9 | TRBV20-1
ASSTHRNTEAF | 11 | TRBV19
ASSVDRGTYNEQF | 13 | TRBV2
ASSSGRGGVAEAF | 13 | TRBV6-5
ASREKGPARGNNQPQH | 16 | TRBV21-1
AYTRSIQPQH | 10 | TRBV5-6
ASSVAGGLNEQF | 12 | TRBV9
ASDIAAGELF | 10 | TRBV7-8
ASSLTGGRSTDTQY | 14 | TRBV7-9
ASKSPLYPYEQY | 12 | TRBV19
ASSQVSASYNEQF | 13 | TRBV4-1
ASSASAAGQQF | 11 | TRBV9
ASSSPGQNYEQY | 12 | TRBV28
ASRQPGGGETQY | 12 | TRBV7-9
ASSPRTSGSSHSYNEQF | 17 | TRBV7-8
ASRGGEETQY | 10 | TRBV5-1
ASSLTGLATNEKLF | 14 | TRBV7-3
ASSGTDFYEQY | 11 | TRBV28
ASSLGKTGGPGNEQF | 15 | TRBV5-4
ASSLGPLGLDGEQF | 14 | TRBV27
ATSRSGGTSGTDTQY | 15 | TRBV15
ASSFGTSGSRPQY | 13 | TRBV7-8
AISEYTPSSYT | 11 | TRBV10-3
ASSFAYSGVYEQY | 13 | TRBV28
ASSARDSDQPQH | 12 | TRBV9
ASSLLKRDEQF | 11 | TRBV5-1